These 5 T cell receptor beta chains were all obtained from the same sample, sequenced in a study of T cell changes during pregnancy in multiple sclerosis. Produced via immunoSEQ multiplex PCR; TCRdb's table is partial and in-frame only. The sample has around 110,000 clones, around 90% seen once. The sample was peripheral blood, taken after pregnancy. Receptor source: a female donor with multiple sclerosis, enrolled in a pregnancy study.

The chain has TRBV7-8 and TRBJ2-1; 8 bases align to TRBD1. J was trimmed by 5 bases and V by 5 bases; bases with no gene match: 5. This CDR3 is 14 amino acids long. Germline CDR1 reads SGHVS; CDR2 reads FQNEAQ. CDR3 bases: TGTGCCAGCAGCCCGCGACAGGGGAACAATGAGCAGTTCTTC. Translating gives CASSPRQGNNEQFF.

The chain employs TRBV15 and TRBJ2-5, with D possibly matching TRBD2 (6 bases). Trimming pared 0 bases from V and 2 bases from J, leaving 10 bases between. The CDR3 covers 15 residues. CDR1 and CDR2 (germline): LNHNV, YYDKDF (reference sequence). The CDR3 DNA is TGTGCCACCAGCAGAGACCCTAGCGCTCAAGAGACCCAGTACTTC. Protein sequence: CATSRDPSAQETQYF.

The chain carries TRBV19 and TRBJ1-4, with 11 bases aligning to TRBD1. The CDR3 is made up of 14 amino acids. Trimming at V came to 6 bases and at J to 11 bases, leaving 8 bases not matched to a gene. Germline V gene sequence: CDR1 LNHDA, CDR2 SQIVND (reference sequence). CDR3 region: CASSTGTGGGKLFF. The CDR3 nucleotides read TGTGCCAGTAGCACCGGGACAGGGGGAGGTAAACTGTTTTTT.

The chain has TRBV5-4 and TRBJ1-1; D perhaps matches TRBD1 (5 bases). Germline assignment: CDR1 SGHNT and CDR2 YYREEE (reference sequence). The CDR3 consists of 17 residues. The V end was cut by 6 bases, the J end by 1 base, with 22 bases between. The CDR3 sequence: CASIPFSKGKGNTEAFF. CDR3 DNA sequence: TGTGCCAGCATCCCCTTTAGTAAGGGGAAAGGGAACACTGAAGCTTTCTTT.

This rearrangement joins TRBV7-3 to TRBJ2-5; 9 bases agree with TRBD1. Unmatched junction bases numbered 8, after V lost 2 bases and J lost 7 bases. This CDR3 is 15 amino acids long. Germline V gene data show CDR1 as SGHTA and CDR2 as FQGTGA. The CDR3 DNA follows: TGTGCCAGCAGCTTATCCGGGACAGGGAAGGGGACCCAGTACTTC. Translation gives CASSLSGTGKGTQYF.